This TCR beta chain is from a study of blood T cell repertoires in COVID-19. Repertoires were generated with immunoSEQ multiplex PCR, while TCRdb's copy carries only in-frame clones and drops some. The sample gives 470,000 or so clones, around 88% of which show up once; approximately 4.3% is in the top ten. The sequencing input was peripheral blood. This clonotype originated in a young woman with acute or convalescent COVID-19.

CDR3 sequence (DNA): TGTGCCAGCATGGGCGGGGTAAGCTCCTACAATGAGCAGTTCTTC. This translates into CASMGGVSSYNEQFF. The rearrangement uses TRBV6-5 and TRBJ2-1; tentatively, D is TRBD2 (6 bases). Per germline, CDR1 MNHEY and CDR2 SVGAGI. CDR3 length equals 15 residues. The V gene lost 7 bases and the J gene lost 0 bases, with 13 bases spanning the gap.